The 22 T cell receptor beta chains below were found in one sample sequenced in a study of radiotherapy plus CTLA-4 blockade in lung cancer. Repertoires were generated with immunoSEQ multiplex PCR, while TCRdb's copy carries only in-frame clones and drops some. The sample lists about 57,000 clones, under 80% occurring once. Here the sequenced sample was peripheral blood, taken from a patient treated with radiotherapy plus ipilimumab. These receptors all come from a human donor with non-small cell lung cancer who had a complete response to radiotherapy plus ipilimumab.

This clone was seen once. The CDR3 reads CASSLERGGWNGYTF. The DNA for the CDR3 is TGTGCCAGCAGCTTAGAAAGGGGGGGCTGGAATGGCTACACCTTC. The chain employs TRBV11-2 and TRBJ1-2; TRBD1 might be the D (6 bases). Looked up from germline, CDR1 is SGHAT and CDR2 is FQNNGV. This CDR3 has 15 amino acids. V was cut by 0 bases and J by 6 bases, with 14 bases left in between. The whole variable domain, filled in from reference TRBV11-2 and TRBJ1-2, reads EAGVAQSPRYKIIEKRQSVAFWCNPISGHATLYWYQQILGQGPKLLIQFQNNGVVDDSQLPKDRFSAERLKGVDSTLKIQPAKLEDSAVYLCASSLERGGWNGYTFGSGTRLTVV.

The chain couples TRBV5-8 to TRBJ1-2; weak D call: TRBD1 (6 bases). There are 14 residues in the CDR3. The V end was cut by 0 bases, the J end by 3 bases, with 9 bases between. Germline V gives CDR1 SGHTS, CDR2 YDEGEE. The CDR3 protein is CASSLDRDDYGYTF. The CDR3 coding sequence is TGTGCCAGCAGCTTGGACAGGGATGACTATGGCTACACCTTC.

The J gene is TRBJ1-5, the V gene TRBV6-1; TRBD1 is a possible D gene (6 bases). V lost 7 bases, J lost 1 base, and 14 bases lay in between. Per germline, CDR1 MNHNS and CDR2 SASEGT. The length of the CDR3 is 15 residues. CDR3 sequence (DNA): TGTGCCAGCAACTTTCCGGACAGCAGCAATCAGCCCCAGCATTTT. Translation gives CASNFPDSSNQPQHF.

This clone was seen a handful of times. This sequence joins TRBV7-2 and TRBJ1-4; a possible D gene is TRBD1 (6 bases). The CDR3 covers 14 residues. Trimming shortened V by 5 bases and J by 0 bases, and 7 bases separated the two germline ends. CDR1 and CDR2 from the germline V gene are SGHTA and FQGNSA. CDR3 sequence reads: CASSRTATNEKLFF. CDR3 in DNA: TGTGCCAGCAGCCGGACAGCAACTAATGAAAAACTGTTTTTT.

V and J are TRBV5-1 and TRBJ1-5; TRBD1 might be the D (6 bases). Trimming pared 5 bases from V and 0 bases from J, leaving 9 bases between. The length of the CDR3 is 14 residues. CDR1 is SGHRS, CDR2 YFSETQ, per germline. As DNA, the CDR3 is TGCGCCAGCAGTCAGGACAGTAGCAATCAGCCCCAGCATTTT. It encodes CASSQDSSNQPQHF.

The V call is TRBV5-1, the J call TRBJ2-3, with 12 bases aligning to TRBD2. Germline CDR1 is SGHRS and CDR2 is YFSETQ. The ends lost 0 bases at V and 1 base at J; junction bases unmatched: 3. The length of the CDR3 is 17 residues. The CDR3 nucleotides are TGCGCCAGCAGCTTGGCTCTAGCGGGAGGGGGCACAGATACGCAGTATTTT. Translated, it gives CASSLALAGGGTDTQYF. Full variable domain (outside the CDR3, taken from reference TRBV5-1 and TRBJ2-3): KAGVTQTPRYLIKTRGQQVTLSCSPISGHRSVSWYQQTPGQGLQFLFEYFSETQRNKGNFPGRFSGRQFSNSRSEMNVSTLELGDSALYLCASSLALAGGGTDTQYFGPGTRLTVL.

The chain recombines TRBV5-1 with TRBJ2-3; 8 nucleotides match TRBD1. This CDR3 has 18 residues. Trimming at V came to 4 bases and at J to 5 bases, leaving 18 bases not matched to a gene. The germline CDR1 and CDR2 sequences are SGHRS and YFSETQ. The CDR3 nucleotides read TGCGCCAGCAGCCCCGAGGGGGGAGTCAGGGGGCCTGGAGATACGCAGTATTTT. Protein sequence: CASSPEGGVRGPGDTQYF.

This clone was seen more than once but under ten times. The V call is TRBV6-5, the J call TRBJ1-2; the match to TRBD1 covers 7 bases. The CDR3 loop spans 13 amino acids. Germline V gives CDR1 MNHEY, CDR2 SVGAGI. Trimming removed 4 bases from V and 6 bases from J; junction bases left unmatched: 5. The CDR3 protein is CASSFRDRHGYTF. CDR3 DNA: TGTGCCAGCAGTTTCCGGGACAGACATGGCTACACCTTC.

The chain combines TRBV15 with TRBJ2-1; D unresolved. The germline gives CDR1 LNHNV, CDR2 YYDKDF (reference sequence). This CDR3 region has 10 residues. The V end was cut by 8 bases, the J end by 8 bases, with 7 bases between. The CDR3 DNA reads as TGTGCCACCCCTACCGATGAGCAGTTCTTC. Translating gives CATPTDEQFF.

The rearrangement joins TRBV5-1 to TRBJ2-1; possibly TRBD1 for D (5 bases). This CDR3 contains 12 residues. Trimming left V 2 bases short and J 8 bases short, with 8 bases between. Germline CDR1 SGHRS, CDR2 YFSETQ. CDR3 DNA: TGCGCCAGCAGCTTCTTAGGGGATGAGCAGTTCTTC. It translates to CASSFLGDEQFF.

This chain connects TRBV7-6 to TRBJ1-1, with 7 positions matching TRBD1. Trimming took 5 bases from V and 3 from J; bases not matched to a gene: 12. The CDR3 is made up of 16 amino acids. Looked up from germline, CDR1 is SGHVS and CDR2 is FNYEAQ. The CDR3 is CASSPLTTGAYTEAFF. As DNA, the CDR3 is TGTGCCAGCAGCCCCTTAACCACAGGGGCCTACACTGAAGCTTTCTTT.

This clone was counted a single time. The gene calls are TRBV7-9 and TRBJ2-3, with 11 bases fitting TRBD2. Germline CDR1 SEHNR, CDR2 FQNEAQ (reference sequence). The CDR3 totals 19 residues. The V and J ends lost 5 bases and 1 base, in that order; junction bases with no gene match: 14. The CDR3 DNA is TGTGCCAGCAGCCCGACGACTAGCGGGATCGGTCTGGGCACAGATACGCAGTATTTT. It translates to CASSPTTSGIGLGTDTQYF.

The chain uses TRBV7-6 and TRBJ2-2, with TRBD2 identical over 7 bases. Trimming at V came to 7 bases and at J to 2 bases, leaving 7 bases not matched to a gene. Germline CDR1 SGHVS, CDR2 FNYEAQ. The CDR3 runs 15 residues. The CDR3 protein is CASKVSGTNTGELFF. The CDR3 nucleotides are TGTGCCAGCAAAGTGAGCGGGACCAACACCGGGGAGCTGTTTTTT.

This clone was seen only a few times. Here the CDR3 DNA reads TGTGCCAGCAGCCCGACTAGCGGGGGACGGGGTGAGCAGTTCTTC. Amino acids: CASSPTSGGRGEQFF. The rearrangement joins TRBV6-6 to TRBJ2-1; TRBD2 aligns across 12 bases. The V gene's germline CDR1 is MNHNY and CDR2 SVGAGI (reference sequence). This CDR3 spans 15 amino acids. The trim removed 6 bases at V and 9 bases at J, leaving 9 bases unmatched.

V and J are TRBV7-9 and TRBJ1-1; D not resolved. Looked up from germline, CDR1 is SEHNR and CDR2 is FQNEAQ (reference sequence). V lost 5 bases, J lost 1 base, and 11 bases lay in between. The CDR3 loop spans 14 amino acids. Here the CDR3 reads CASSPPLGNTEAFF. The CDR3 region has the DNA TGTGCCAGCAGCCCCCCGCTCGGGAACACTGAAGCTTTCTTT.

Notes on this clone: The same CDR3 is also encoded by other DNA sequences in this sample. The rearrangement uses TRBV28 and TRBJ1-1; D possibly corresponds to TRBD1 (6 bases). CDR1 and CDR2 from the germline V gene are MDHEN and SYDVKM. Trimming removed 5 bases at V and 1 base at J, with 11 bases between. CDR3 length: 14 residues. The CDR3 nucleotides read TGTGCCAGCAGTCCGGGACAACCGAACACTGAAGCTTTCTTT. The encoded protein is CASSPGQPNTEAFF.

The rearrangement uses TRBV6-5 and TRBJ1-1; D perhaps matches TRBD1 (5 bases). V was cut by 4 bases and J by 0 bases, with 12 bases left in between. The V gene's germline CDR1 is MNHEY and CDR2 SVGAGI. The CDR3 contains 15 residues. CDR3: CASSFLREMNTEAFF. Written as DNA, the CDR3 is TGTGCCAGCAGTTTTCTCAGGGAAATGAACACTGAAGCTTTCTTT.

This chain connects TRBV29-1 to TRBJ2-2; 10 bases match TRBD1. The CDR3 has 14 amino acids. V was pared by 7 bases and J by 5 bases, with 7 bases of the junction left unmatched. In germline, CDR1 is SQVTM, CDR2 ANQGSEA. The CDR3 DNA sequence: TGCAGCGCCAGGACAGGGGGTCGAACCGGGGAGCTGTTTTTT. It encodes CSARTGGRTGELFF.

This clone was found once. CDR3 bases: TGCAGCGTTGAAGATCACTCTTACAATGAGCAGTTCTTC. Amino acids: CSVEDHSYNEQFF. The chain joins TRBV29-1 to TRBJ2-1; D not certain. The germline V gene encodes CDR1 SQVTM and CDR2 ANQGSEA. V lost 0 bases and J 4 bases, leaving 7 bases between the germline ends. The CDR3 contains 13 residues.

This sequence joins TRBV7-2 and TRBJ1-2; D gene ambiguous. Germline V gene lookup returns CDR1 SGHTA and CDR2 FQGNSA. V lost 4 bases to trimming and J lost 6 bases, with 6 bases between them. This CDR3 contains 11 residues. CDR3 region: CASSSGDGYTF. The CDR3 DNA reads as TGTGCCAGCAGCTCCGGTGATGGCTACACCTTC.

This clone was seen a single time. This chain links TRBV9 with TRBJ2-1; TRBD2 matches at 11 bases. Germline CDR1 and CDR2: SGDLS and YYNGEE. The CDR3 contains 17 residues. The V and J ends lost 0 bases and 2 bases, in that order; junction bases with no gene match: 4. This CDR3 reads CASSVGYSGRAYNEQFF. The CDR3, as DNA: TGTGCCAGCAGCGTAGGTTATAGCGGGAGGGCCTACAATGAGCAGTTCTTC.

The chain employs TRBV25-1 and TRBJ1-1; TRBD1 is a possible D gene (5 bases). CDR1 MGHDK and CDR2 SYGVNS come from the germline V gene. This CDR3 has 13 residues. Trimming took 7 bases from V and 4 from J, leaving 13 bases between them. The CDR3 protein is CASTSPRATEAFF. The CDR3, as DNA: TGTGCCAGCACCTCCCCCAGGGCCACTGAAGCTTTCTTT.